The text below deals with one T cell receptor (beta chain). What it binds is not known. The data stem from a study of identical twins. Findings of the study overall: Fewer insertions were carried by abundant cord blood beta clonotypes, but none was seen in memory repertoires.

The CDR3 extends over 12 amino acids. V lost 6 bases to trimming and J lost 10 bases, with 16 bases between them. TCRdb processed the 5' RACE reads anew with MiXCR; each CDR3 protein has one entry. The repertoire includes hundreds of thousands of distinct CDR3 sequences, about 20% of them detected once, and about 4.5% sits in the top ten. In addition, the sample was reused for a study of T cells expressing NK-cell markers. That work contributes: Roughly 6 donors had dominant NKG2C+ clonotypes that comprised roughly 1.0-7.5% of their CD8+ T cells.

J is TRBJ2-7 and V is TRBV12-3 or TRBV12-4, with a tentative D call TRBD2 (5 bases). The specimen was PBMCs. The TCR comes from a woman between 18 and 29 years old in good health. The CDR3 protein is CASSVGPGDQYF. CDR3 DNA sequence: TGTGCCAGCAGCGTTGGGCCCGGGGATCAGTACTTC.